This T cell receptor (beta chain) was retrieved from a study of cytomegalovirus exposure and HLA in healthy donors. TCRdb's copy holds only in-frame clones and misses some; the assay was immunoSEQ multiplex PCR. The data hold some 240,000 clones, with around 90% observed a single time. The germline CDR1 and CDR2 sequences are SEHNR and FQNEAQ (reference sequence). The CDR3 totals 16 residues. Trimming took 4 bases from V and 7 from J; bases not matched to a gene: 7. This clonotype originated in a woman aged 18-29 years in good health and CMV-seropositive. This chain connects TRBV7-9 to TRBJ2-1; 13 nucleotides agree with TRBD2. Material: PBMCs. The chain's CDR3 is CASSSRTSGSRNEQFF. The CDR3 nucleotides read TGTGCCAGCAGCTCGCGGACTAGCGGGAGTCGGAATGAGCAGTTCTTC.